What follows describes a single T cell receptor (beta chain). Its specificity is not known. These data originate in a study of cytomegalovirus exposure and HLA in healthy donors. Overall study findings and caveats: Later analysis reportedly placed an Asian-associated ancestry cluster below the roughly 700-donor mean in N-insertions. In a later analysis, at a false discovery rate of 0.05, 16,951 TCR beta sequences matched HLA alleles. In a later analysis, TCR beta V- and J-gene trimming was associated with a missense DCLRE1C variant. From TCR beta sequences, most subjects' HLA-A and HLA-B alleles were reportedly predicted accurately.

This PCR relied on a set of 60 Vbeta primers and 13 Jbeta primers. Clones were sequenced by immunoSEQ multiplex PCR, and TCRdb holds only the in-frame ones, with some missing. The table shows some 200,000 clones, with around 77% occurring only once. Sequenced sample: PBMCs. The source is a woman aged 25 to 39 in good health and CMV-seronegative.

The CDR3 loop is CASSILSGNTIYF. The CDR3 bases are TGTGCCAGTAGTATTTTATCCGGAAACACCATATATTTT. The chain joins TRBV19 to TRBJ1-3; D is uncertain. Trimming stripped 3 bases from V and 4 bases from J, with 7 bases between. The germline V gene encodes CDR1 LNHDA and CDR2 SQIVND (reference sequence). CDR3 size: 13 residues.